This entry is about one TCR beta chain. This sample is part of a study of blood T cell repertoires in COVID-19. J lost 7 bases, V lost 5 bases, and 9 bases had no gene match. There are 16 residues in the CDR3. Looked up from germline, CDR1 is SGHTA and CDR2 is FQGNSA. Clones were read by immunoSEQ multiplex PCR, and TCRdb kept only the in-frame ones, dropping some. The data contain 70,000 to 80,000 clones, approximately 89% of them singletons. The V and J genes are TRBV7-2 and TRBJ2-7; 15 positions agree with TRBD2. Sample: peripheral blood. This sequence was found in a woman in her sixties or seventies with active COVID-19. The CDR3 nucleotides are TGTGCCAGCAGCCTGGGACTAGCGGGAGGTTCTCGGGAGCAGTACTTC. As protein: CASSLGLAGGSREQYF.